Included here is one T cell receptor (beta chain) sequence, with context. As yet, its antigen is unknown. This entry belongs to a study of beta chain features in type 1 diabetes. Study-level points and caveats: In all four CD4+ subsets, TCRB CDR3 length was significantly, moderately reduced in type 1 diabetes.

Sequenced material consisted of expressed TCRB transcripts (all of the isolated RNA was reverse transcribed). Repertoires were generated with immunoSEQ multiplex PCR, while TCRdb's copy carries only in-frame clones and drops some. The sample gives hundreds of thousands of clones, about an eighth of which show up once; approximately 0.02% is in the top ten. CDR1 is SGHNT, CDR2 YYREEE, per germline (reference sequence). Trimming removed 4 bases from V and 3 bases from J, with 17 bases in between. The CDR3 is 15 residues long. This sequence joins TRBV5-4 and TRBJ2-7, with a tentative D call TRBD1 (7 bases). The sequencing sample was made of naive CD4+ T cells from blood. This TCR derives from a young man with type 1 diabetes. This CDR3 is CASSPQGGTDYEQYF. DNA of the CDR3: TGTGCCAGCAGCCCACAAGGGGGGACAGACTACGAGCAGTACTTC.